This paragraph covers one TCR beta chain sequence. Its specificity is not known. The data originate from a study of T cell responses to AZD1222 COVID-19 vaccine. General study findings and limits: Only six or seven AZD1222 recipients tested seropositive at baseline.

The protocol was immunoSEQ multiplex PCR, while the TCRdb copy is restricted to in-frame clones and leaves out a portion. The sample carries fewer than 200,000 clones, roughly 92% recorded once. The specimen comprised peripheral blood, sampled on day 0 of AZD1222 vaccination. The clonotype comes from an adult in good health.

The CDR3 is CASSRGGPNTEAFF. The CDR3 DNA sequence: TGTGCCAGCAGCCGAGGGGGGCCGAACACTGAAGCTTTCTTT. The V and J genes are TRBV7-8 and TRBJ1-1; a weak D match, TRBD1 (6 bases). Germline CDR1 SGHVS, CDR2 FQNEAQ. The CDR3 runs 14 residues. V lost 5 bases and J 1 base, leaving 11 bases between the germline ends.